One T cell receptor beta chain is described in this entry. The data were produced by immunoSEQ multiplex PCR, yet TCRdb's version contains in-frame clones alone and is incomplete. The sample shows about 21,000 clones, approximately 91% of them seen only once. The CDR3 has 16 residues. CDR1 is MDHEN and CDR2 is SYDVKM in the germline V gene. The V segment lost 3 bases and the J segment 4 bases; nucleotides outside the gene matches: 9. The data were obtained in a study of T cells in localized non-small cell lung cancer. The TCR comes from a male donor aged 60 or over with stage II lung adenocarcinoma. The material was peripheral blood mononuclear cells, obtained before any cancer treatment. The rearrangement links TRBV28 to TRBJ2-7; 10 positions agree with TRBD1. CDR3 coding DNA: TGTGCCAGCAGTTTTAGCCCGGGACAGGGGTTATACGAGCAGTACTTC. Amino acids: CASSFSPGQGLYEQYF.